This is a list of T cell receptor beta chains from one sample in a study of PD-L1 blockade in urothelial cancer. This table comes from immunoSEQ multiplex PCR, and its TCRdb copy is limited to in-frame clones, with some not included. The sample carries around 79,000 clones, around 85% recorded once. This sample comprised PBMCs, obtained around atezolizumab (anti-PD-L1) treatment. These TCRs come from a man in his forties with urothelial cancer. Both conserved end residues are part of each CDR3. A D gene is named only where the DNA matches it firmly. Size is omitted from some rows. Given values are once, few, many or a class for expanded clones.

V gene: TRBV29-1
J gene: TRBJ2-1
clone size: once
D gene: TRBD1
CDR3 DNA: TGCAGCGTTAACGAGGGGGCGGGCGAGCAGTTCTTC
CDR3 protein: CSVNEGAGEQFF

V gene: TRBV5-5
J gene: TRBJ2-7
clone size: once
D gene: NA
CDR3 DNA: TGTGCCAGCACCCCTATAAGAAGCGGAACGACCTACGAGCAGTACTTC
CDR3 protein: CASTPIRSGTTYEQYF

V gene: TRBV5-1
J gene: TRBJ2-1
clone size: NA
D gene: NA
CDR3 DNA: TGCGCCAGCAGCTTGGTAGCGGACACCTACAATGAGCAGTTCTTC
CDR3 protein: CASSLVADTYNEQFF

V gene: TRBV28
J gene: TRBJ2-1
clone size: NA
D gene: TRBD2
CDR3 DNA: TGTGCCAGCAGTCCAAGACTAGCGCCGCGCTATGAGCAGTTCTTC
CDR3 protein: CASSPRLAPRYEQFF

V gene: TRBV7-9
J gene: TRBJ2-1
clone size: many
D gene: TRBD2
CDR3 DNA: TGTGCCAGCACCCCCTCAGCGGGAAGGGGCTACAATGAGCAGTTCTTC
CDR3 protein: CASTPSAGRGYNEQFF

V gene: TRBV7-9
J gene: TRBJ2-3
clone size: NA
D gene: TRBD1
CDR3 DNA: TGTGCCAGCAGCTCTCCCCGGACAGGGAATAAAGATACGCAGTATTTT
CDR3 protein: CASSSPRTGNKDTQYF

V gene: TRBV5-6
J gene: TRBJ2-1
clone size: large
D gene: NA
CDR3 DNA: TGTGCCAGCAGCTTGGGGACATGGGAAATCCCCTACAATGAGCAGTTCTTC
CDR3 protein: CASSLGTWEIPYNEQFF

V gene: TRBV7-2
J gene: TRBJ1-3
clone size: NA
D gene: TRBD1
CDR3 DNA: TGTGCCAGCAGCCCGACGCAGACAGGGGCGGGAAACACCATATATTTT
CDR3 protein: CASSPTQTGAGNTIYF

V gene: TRBV4-2
J gene: TRBJ2-1
clone size: NA
D gene: NA
CDR3 DNA: TGTGCCAGCAGCCAAGATCGGCGGGAAGGCGGTGAGCAGTTCTTC
CDR3 protein: CASSQDRREGGEQFF

V gene: TRBV4-3
J gene: TRBJ2-5
clone size: NA
D gene: NA
CDR3 DNA: TGCGCCAGCAGCCAAGAATCCGGGATCCAAGAGACCCAGTACTTC
CDR3 protein: CASSQESGIQETQYF

V gene: TRBV4-1
J gene: TRBJ2-1
clone size: NA
D gene: TRBD2
CDR3 DNA: TGCGCCAGCAGTCTATTGGGACTAGCGAACAATGAGCAGTTCTTC
CDR3 protein: CASSLLGLANNEQFF

V gene: TRBV7-3
J gene: TRBJ2-1
clone size: NA
D gene: NA
CDR3 DNA: TGTGCCAGCAGCTCCCAACCTCTTACGGGGCAGTTCTTC
CDR3 protein: CASSSQPLTGQFF

V gene: TRBV7-6
J gene: TRBJ2-7
clone size: NA
D gene: NA
CDR3 DNA: TGTGCCAGCAGCTTAGCGGGAGGCGACTACGAGCAGTACTTC
CDR3 protein: CASSLAGGDYEQYF

V gene: TRBV19
J gene: TRBJ2-4
clone size: NA
D gene: TRBD1
CDR3 DNA: TGTGCCAGTAGTCTCACAGGGGGTGGTCTAGCCAAAAACATTCAGTACTTC
CDR3 protein: CASSLTGGGLAKNIQYF

V gene: TRBV19
J gene: TRBJ1-2
clone size: once
D gene: TRBD1
CDR3 DNA: TGTGCCAGTACGGACAGGGTTTACGGCTACACCTTC
CDR3 protein: CASTDRVYGYTF

V gene: TRBV15
J gene: TRBJ1-3
clone size: NA
D gene: NA
CDR3 DNA: TGTGCCACCAGCAGAGATGACCTCCCAGGGGACGGAAACACCATATATTTT
CDR3 protein: CATSRDDLPGDGNTIYF

V gene: TRBV11-3
J gene: TRBJ2-1
clone size: NA
D gene: NA
CDR3 DNA: TGTGCCAGCAGCCCGGGGGGCAGGGATGAGCAGTTCTTC
CDR3 protein: CASSPGGRDEQFF

V gene: TRBV5-1
J gene: TRBJ2-7
clone size: NA
D gene: TRBD1
CDR3 DNA: TGCGCCAGCAGCTTTGGACAGGCGGCCTACGAGCAGTACTTC
CDR3 protein: CASSFGQAAYEQYF

V gene: TRBV2
J gene: TRBJ2-7
clone size: NA
D gene: TRBD1
CDR3 DNA: TGTGCCAGCAGGGGACAGGGGCTCTCCTACGAGCAGTACTTC
CDR3 protein: CASRGQGLSYEQYF

V gene: TRBV4-3
J gene: TRBJ2-5
clone size: once
D gene: NA
CDR3 DNA: TGCGCCAGCAGCACAGGCTACCCTCAAGAGACCCAGTACTTC
CDR3 protein: CASSTGYPQETQYF

V gene: TRBV7-2
J gene: TRBJ2-3
clone size: NA
D gene: TRBD2
CDR3 DNA: TGTGCCAGCACCAACCGCCCGGGACTAGCGGGAGGAGGGCAGTATTTT
CDR3 protein: CASTNRPGLAGGGQYF

V gene: TRBV15
J gene: TRBJ2-3
clone size: NA
D gene: TRBD2
CDR3 DNA: TGTGCCACCAGAAGTCAGGCGGGAGGGCCCACAGATACGCAGTATTTT
CDR3 protein: CATRSQAGGPTDTQYF

V gene: TRBV2
J gene: TRBJ2-3
clone size: NA
D gene: TRBD2
CDR3 DNA: TGTGCCAGCAGTGGCGGGGGGAAGTGGGATACGCAGTATTTT
CDR3 protein: CASSGGGKWDTQYF

V gene: TRBV6-6
J gene: TRBJ2-2
clone size: NA
D gene: TRBD2
CDR3 DNA: TGTGCCAGCGTTACTAGCGGGAGCTTGAACACCGGGGAGCTGTTTTTT
CDR3 protein: CASVTSGSLNTGELFF

V gene: TRBV5-1
J gene: TRBJ1-2
clone size: NA
D gene: TRBD1
CDR3 DNA: TGCGCCAGCACCTTGGGAGGACAGGATTATGGCTACACCTTC
CDR3 protein: CASTLGGQDYGYTF

V gene: TRBV29-1
J gene: TRBJ1-2
clone size: NA
D gene: NA
CDR3 DNA: TGCAGCGTGGCCTCCAGTGATTATGGCTACACCTTC
CDR3 protein: CSVASSDYGYTF

V gene: TRBV27
J gene: TRBJ1-2
clone size: NA
D gene: TRBD1
CDR3 DNA: TGTGCCAGCAGTTCCCAACCGCGAGACAGGGGTAACTATGGCTACACCTTC
CDR3 protein: CASSSQPRDRGNYGYTF

V gene: TRBV28
J gene: TRBJ1-5
clone size: NA
D gene: NA
CDR3 DNA: TGTGCCAGCAGGTTCTATAGCAATCAGCCCCAGCATTTT
CDR3 protein: CASRFYSNQPQHF

V gene: TRBV7-3
J gene: TRBJ2-1
clone size: once
D gene: NA
CDR3 DNA: TGTGCCAGCAGCTCCGCGGGGTACAATGAGCAGTTCTTC
CDR3 protein: CASSSAGYNEQFF

V gene: TRBV4-2
J gene: TRBJ2-7
clone size: NA
D gene: TRBD2
CDR3 DNA: TGTGCCAGCAGCTCTTCTTCCGGGAGGGCCGCGGGGGCCTACGAGCAGTACTTC
CDR3 protein: CASSSSSGRAAGAYEQYF

V gene: TRBV28
J gene: TRBJ1-2
clone size: NA
D gene: TRBD1
CDR3 DNA: TGTGCCAGCAGTTTATCCGAAACAGGGGTTGGCTACACCTTC
CDR3 protein: CASSLSETGVGYTF

V gene: TRBV28
J gene: TRBJ2-5
clone size: NA
D gene: TRBD2
CDR3 DNA: TGTGCCAGCAGACGACTAGCGGGAGGCCGGGAGACCCAGTACTTC
CDR3 protein: CASRRLAGGRETQYF

V gene: TRBV27
J gene: TRBJ2-7
clone size: NA
D gene: TRBD1
CDR3 DNA: TGTGCCAGCAGGGGACAGACCTACGAGCAGTACTTC
CDR3 protein: CASRGQTYEQYF

V gene: TRBV7-2
J gene: TRBJ2-5
clone size: NA
D gene: TRBD1
CDR3 DNA: TGTGCCAGCAGCCGCAGACAGGGGAGGATGGAGACCCAGTACTTC
CDR3 protein: CASSRRQGRMETQYF

V gene: TRBV6-5
J gene: TRBJ2-1
clone size: once
D gene: NA
CDR3 DNA: TGTGCCAGCAGGGGGACAGCGGGAGACTCTGAGCAGTTCTTC
CDR3 protein: CASRGTAGDSEQFF

V gene: TRBV27
J gene: TRBJ1-4
clone size: NA
D gene: NA
CDR3 DNA: TGTGCCAGCAGTTCACGGGTATCGAATGAAAAACTGTTTTTT
CDR3 protein: CASSSRVSNEKLFF

V gene: TRBV30
J gene: TRBJ1-1
clone size: NA
D gene: NA
CDR3 DNA: TGTGCCTGGGGATCGGGGGGGGGAACTGAAGCTTTCTTT
CDR3 protein: CAWGSGGGTEAFF

V gene: TRBV28
J gene: TRBJ2-7
clone size: NA
D gene: TRBD1
CDR3 DNA: TGTGCCAGCAGCTGGGACAGTTCCTACGAGCAGTACTTC
CDR3 protein: CASSWDSSYEQYF

V gene: TRBV10-3
J gene: TRBJ2-7
clone size: NA
D gene: TRBD2
CDR3 DNA: TGTGCCATCAAAGGGACACGGGAGGGCGAGCAGTACTTC
CDR3 protein: CAIKGTREGEQYF

V gene: TRBV25-1
J gene: TRBJ1-5
clone size: NA
D gene: NA
CDR3 DNA: TGTGCCAGCAGTGACCGGGAGGACCATAGCAATCAGCCCCAGCATTTT
CDR3 protein: CASSDREDHSNQPQHF

V gene: TRBV6-5
J gene: TRBJ1-2
clone size: NA
D gene: TRBD1
CDR3 DNA: TGTGCCAGCACACCACTCCGGGACAGGGATGGCTACACCTTC
CDR3 protein: CASTPLRDRDGYTF

V gene: TRBV9
J gene: TRBJ2-3
clone size: NA
D gene: NA
CDR3 DNA: TGTGCCAGCAGCTCAGACGCTAGCGCTAGCACAGATACGCAGTATTTT
CDR3 protein: CASSSDASASTDTQYF

V gene: TRBV30
J gene: TRBJ2-3
clone size: once
D gene: TRBD2
CDR3 DNA: TGTGCCTGGATAGCGGGGTACACAGATACGCAGTATTTT
CDR3 protein: CAWIAGYTDTQYF

V gene: TRBV30
J gene: TRBJ1-2
clone size: NA
D gene: NA
CDR3 DNA: TGTGCCTGGAGGTTGTCAGGGGTTAACTATGGCTACACCTTC
CDR3 protein: CAWRLSGVNYGYTF

V gene: TRBV12-5
J gene: TRBJ2-3
clone size: few
D gene: NA
CDR3 DNA: TGTGCTAGTGGTCTCTCCCGGGACACCACAGATACGCAGTATTTT
CDR3 protein: CASGLSRDTTDTQYF

V gene: TRBV4-3
J gene: TRBJ2-1
clone size: NA
D gene: TRBD1
CDR3 DNA: TGCGCCAGCAGCCAAGGAAGTTGGGGACAGGGTTTAGGTGAGCAGTTCTTC
CDR3 protein: CASSQGSWGQGLGEQFF

V gene: TRBV29-1
J gene: TRBJ1-2
clone size: NA
D gene: TRBD1
CDR3 DNA: TGCAGCGTTTCACGTTGGGACAGGGAGTATGGCTACACCTTC
CDR3 protein: CSVSRWDREYGYTF

V gene: TRBV30
J gene: TRBJ2-4
clone size: once
D gene: TRBD2
CDR3 DNA: TGTGCCTCCCCGGGGGGGGGAGAAAACATTCAGTACTTC
CDR3 protein: CASPGGGENIQYF

V gene: TRBV7-3
J gene: TRBJ2-2
clone size: NA
D gene: NA
CDR3 DNA: TGTGCCAGCAGCTTAATTTCGTCAGGCGGGGAGCTGTTTTTT
CDR3 protein: CASSLISSGGELFF

V gene: TRBV7-2
J gene: TRBJ2-7
clone size: NA
D gene: TRBD2
CDR3 DNA: TGTGCCAGCAGCCGTGGAGCGGGAGGCTCCTACGAGCAGTACTTC
CDR3 protein: CASSRGAGGSYEQYF

V gene: TRBV15
J gene: TRBJ2-7
clone size: NA
D gene: NA
CDR3 DNA: TGTGCCACCAGCGTGGGCGAGCCCTACGAGCAGTACTTC
CDR3 protein: CATSVGEPYEQYF

V gene: TRBV11-2
J gene: TRBJ1-5
clone size: NA
D gene: NA
CDR3 DNA: TGTGCCAGCAGCTTCTTGGGGGGTAGTCAGCCCCAGCATTTT
CDR3 protein: CASSFLGGSQPQHF

V gene: TRBV6-5
J gene: TRBJ1-1
clone size: NA
D gene: TRBD1
CDR3 DNA: TGTGCCAGCAGTACACAGGGGAAGAACACTGAAGCTTTCTTT
CDR3 protein: CASSTQGKNTEAFF

V gene: TRBV28
J gene: TRBJ2-2
clone size: NA
D gene: TRBD1
CDR3 DNA: TGTGCCAGCGACAGGGCAGGCACCGGGGAGCTGTTTTTT
CDR3 protein: CASDRAGTGELFF

V gene: TRBV6-1
J gene: TRBJ1-5
clone size: NA
D gene: NA
CDR3 DNA: TGTGCCAGCAGTGAAAGTTTGTTTGCCCCGCGGCCCCAGCATTTT
CDR3 protein: CASSESLFAPRPQHF

V gene: TRBV6-5
J gene: TRBJ1-1
clone size: NA
D gene: NA
CDR3 DNA: TGTGCCAGCAGTTATCAGGGGACCACTGAAGCTTTCTTT
CDR3 protein: CASSYQGTTEAFF

V gene: TRBV6-4
J gene: TRBJ2-6
clone size: NA
D gene: NA
CDR3 DNA: TGTGCCAGCAGCCCCGGTAACTCTGGGGCCAACGTCCTGACTTTC
CDR3 protein: CASSPGNSGANVLTF